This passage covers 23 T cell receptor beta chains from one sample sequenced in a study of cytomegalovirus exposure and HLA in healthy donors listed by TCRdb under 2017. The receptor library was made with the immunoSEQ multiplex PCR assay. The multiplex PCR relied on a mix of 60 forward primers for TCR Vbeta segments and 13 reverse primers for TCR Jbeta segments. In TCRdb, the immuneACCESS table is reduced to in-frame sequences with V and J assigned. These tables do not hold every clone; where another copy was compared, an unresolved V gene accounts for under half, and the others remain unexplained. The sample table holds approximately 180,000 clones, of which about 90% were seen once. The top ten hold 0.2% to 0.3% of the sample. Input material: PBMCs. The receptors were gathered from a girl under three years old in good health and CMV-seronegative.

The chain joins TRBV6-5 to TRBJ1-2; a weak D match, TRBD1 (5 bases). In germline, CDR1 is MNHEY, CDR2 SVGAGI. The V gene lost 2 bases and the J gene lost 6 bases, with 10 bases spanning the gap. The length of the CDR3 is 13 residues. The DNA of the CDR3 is TGTGCCAGCAGTTACACGGGGGTAGATGGCTACACCTTC. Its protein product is CASSYTGVDGYTF.

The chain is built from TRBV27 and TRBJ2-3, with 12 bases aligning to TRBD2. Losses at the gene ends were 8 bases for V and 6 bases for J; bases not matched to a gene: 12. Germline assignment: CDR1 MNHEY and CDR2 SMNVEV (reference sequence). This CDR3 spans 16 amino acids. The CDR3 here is CASGPPGLAGRDTQYF. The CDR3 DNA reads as TGTGCCAGCGGACCACCGGGACTAGCGGGCAGGGATACGCAGTATTTT.

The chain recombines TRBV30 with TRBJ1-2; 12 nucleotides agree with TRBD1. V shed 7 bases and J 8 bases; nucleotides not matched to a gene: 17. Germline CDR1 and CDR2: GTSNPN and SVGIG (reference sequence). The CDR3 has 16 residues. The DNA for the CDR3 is TGTGCCTTTCCTCAAACGACTACCGGGACAGGGGGCGGCTACACCTTC. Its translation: CAFPQTTTGTGGGYTF. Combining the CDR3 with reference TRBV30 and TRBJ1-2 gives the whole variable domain SQTIHQWPATLVQPVGSPLSLECTVEGTSNPNLYWYRQAAGRGLQLLFYSVGIGQISSEVPQNLSASRPQDRQFILSSKKLLLSDSGFYLCAFPQTTTGTGGGYTFGSGTRLTVV.

CDR3 protein: CASSQGRGPFYEQYF. In DNA, the CDR3 is TGTGCCAGCAGCCAAGGGAGGGGGCCCTTCTACGAGCAGTACTTC. This chain uses TRBV14 with TRBJ2-7, with D maybe TRBD1 (7 bases). CDR1 is SGHDN and CDR2 is FVKESK in the germline V gene. The ends were cut back, 1 base at V and 3 bases at J, with 13 bases in the middle. CDR3 size: 15 residues.

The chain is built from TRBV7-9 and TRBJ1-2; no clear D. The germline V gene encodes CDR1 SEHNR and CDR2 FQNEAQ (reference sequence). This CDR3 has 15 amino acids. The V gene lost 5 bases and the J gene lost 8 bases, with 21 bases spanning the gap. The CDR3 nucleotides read TGTGCCAGCAGCCCCAGGAACCGGGAAACTAGGGGCTACACCTTC. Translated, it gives CASSPRNRETRGYTF. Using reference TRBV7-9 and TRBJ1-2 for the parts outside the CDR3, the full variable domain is DTGVSQNPRHKITKRGQNVTFRCDPISEHNRLYWYRQTLGQGPEFLTYFQNEAQLEKSRLLSDRFSAERPKGSFSTLEIQRTEQGDSAMYLCASSPRNRETRGYTFGSGTRLTVV.

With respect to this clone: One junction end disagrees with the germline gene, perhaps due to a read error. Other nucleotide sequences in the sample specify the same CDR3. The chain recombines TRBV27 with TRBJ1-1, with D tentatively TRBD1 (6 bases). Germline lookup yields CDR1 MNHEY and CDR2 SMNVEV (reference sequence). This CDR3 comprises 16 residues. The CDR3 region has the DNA TGTGCCAGCAGTCTATCAGGGGCGTTAGTTTTTACTGAAGCTTTCTTT. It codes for CASSLSGALVFTEAFF.

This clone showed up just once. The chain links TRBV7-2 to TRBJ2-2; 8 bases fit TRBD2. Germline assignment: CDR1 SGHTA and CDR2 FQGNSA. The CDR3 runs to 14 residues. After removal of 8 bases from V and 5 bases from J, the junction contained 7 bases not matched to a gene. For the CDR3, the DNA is TGTGCCAGCCACGGCGGGAGGAATACCGGGGAGCTGTTTTTT. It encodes CASHGGRNTGELFF.

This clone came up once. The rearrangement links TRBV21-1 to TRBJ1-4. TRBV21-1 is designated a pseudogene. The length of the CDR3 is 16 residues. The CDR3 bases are TGTGCCAGCAGCAAATTTTCGGGGAAGATGGACGAAAAACTGTTTTTT. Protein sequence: CASSKFSGKMDEKLFF.

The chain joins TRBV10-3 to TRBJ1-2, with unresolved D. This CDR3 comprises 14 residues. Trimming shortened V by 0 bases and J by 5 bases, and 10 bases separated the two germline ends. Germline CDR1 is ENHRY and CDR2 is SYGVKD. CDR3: CAISESTIQYGYTF. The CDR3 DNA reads TGTGCCATCAGTGAGTCGACAATCCAGTATGGCTACACCTTC.

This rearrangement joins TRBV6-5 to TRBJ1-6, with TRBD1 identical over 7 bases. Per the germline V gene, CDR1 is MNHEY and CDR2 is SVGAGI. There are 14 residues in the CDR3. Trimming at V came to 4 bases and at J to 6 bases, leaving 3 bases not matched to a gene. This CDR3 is CASSFRDSNSPLHF. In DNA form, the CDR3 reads TGTGCCAGCAGTTTCCGGGACAGTAATTCACCCCTCCACTTT.

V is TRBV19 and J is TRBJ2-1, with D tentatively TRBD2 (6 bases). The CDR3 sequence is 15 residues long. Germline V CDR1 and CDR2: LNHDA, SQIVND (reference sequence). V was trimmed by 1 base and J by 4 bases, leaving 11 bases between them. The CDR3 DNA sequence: TGTGCCAGTAGTATAGCGGGAGAGGGTTACAATGAGCAGTTCTTC. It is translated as CASSIAGEGYNEQFF.

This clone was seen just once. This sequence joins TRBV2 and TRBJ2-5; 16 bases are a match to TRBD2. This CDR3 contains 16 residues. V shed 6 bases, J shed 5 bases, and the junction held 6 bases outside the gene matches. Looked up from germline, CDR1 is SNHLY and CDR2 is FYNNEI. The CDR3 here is CASSEGLAGGQETQYF. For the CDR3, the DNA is TGTGCCAGCAGCGAGGGACTAGCGGGGGGGCAGGAGACCCAGTACTTC.

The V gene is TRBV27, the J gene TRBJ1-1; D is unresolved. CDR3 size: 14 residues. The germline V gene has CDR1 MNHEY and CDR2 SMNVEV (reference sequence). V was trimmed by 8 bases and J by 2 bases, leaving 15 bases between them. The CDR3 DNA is TGTGCCAGCTTTCCGGGTCCAACTAACACTGAAGCTTTCTTT. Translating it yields CASFPGPTNTEAFF.

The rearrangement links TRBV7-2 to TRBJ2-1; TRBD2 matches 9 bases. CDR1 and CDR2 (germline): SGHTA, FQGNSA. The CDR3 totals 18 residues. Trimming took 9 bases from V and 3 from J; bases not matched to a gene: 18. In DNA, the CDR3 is TGTGCCAGTAATGCTGGGGGAACGGCGGGAGGGTTCTACAATGAGCAGTTCTTC. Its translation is CASNAGGTAGGFYNEQFF.

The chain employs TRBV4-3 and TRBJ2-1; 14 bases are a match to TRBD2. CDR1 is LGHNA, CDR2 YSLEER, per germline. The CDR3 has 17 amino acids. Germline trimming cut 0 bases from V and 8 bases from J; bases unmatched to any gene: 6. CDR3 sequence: CASSQEPGTSGSYEQFF. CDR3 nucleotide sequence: TGCGCCAGCAGCCAAGAACCCGGGACTAGCGGGAGTTATGAGCAGTTCTTC.

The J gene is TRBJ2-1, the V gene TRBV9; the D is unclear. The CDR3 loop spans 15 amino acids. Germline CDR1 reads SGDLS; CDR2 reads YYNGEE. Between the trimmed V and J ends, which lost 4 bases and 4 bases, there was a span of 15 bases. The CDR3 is CASSPVSAVYNEQFF. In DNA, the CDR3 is TGTGCCAGCAGCCCCGTCTCGGCGGTGTACAATGAGCAGTTCTTC.

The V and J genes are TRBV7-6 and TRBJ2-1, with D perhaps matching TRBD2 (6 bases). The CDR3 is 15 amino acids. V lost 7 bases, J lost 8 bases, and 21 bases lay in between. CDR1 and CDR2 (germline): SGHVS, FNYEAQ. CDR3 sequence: CASTPPGGIIHEQFF. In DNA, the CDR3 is TGTGCCAGCACCCCTCCGGGCGGGATAATACATGAGCAGTTCTTC. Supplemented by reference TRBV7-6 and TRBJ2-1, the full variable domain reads GAGVSQSPRYKVTKRGQDVALRCDPISGHVSLYWYRQALGQGPEFLTYFNYEAQQDKSGLPNDRFSAERPEGSISTLTIQRTEQRDSAMYRCASTPPGGIIHEQFFGPGTRLTVL.

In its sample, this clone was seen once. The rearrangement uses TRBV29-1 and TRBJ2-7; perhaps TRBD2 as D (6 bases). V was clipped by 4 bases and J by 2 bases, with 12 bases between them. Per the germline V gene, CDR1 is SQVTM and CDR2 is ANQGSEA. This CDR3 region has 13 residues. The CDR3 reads CSVARGLTYEQYF. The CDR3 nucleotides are TGCAGCGTTGCTAGGGGACTTACCTACGAGCAGTACTTC.

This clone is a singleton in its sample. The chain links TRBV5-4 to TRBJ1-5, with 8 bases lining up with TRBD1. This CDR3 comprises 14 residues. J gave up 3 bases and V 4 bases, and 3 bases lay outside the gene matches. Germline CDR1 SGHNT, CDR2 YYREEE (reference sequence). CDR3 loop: CASSDRGSNQPQHF. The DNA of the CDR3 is TGTGCCAGCAGCGACAGGGGTTCCAATCAGCCCCAGCATTTT.

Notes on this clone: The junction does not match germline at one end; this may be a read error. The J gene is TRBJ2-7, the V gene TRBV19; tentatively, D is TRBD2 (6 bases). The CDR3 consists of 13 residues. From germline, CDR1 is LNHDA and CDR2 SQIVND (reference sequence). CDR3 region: CASSTWGEYEQYF. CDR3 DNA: TGTGCCAGCAGTACGTGGGGGGAGTACGAGCAGTACTTC.

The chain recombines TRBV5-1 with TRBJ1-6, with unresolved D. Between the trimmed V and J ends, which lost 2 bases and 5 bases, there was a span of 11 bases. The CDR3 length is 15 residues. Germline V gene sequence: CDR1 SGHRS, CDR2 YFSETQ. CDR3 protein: CASSFTGGHNSPLHF. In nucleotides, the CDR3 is TGCGCCAGCAGCTTTACCGGAGGACATAATTCACCCCTCCACTTT.

The CDR3 coding sequence is TGTGCCAGCAGTGAAGCTGGACACCAGTCTCTCTACGAGCAGTACTTC. This codes for CASSEAGHQSLYEQYF. The chain uses TRBV6-1 and TRBJ2-7; tentatively, D is TRBD1 (5 bases). Germline lookup yields CDR1 MNHNS and CDR2 SASEGT. V gave up 0 bases and J gave up 3 bases, with 15 bases separating them. The CDR3 is made up of 16 amino acids.

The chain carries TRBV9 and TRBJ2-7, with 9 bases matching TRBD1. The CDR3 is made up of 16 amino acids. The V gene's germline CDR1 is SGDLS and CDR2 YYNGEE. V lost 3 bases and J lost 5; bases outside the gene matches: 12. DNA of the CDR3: TGTGCCAGCAGCGGACCCACAGGGGGCGCGATCCACGAGCAGTACTTC. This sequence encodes CASSGPTGGAIHEQYF.